The 31 T cell receptor beta chains presented below share a single source sample, sequenced in a study of T cell responses to AZD1222 COVID-19 vaccine. Assay used: immunoSEQ multiplex PCR; TCRdb lists only in-frame clones, some missing. The table lists 90,000 to 120,000 clones, about 86% of them singletons, with under 4% in the top ten. The material sequenced was peripheral blood, taken on day 0 of AZD1222 vaccination. The receptors come from an adult in good health.

This clone is judged medium-sized (0.01 to 0.1%). V gene TRBV3-1 (or the pseudogene TRBV3-2) combines with J gene TRBJ1-6; D perhaps matches TRBD1 (6 bases). Per the germline V gene, CDR1 is LGHDT and CDR2 is YNNKEL (reference sequence). The CDR3 extends over 15 amino acids. Deletions cut 6 bases from V and 6 bases from J, with 15 bases between. In DNA form, the CDR3 reads TGTGCCAGCAGGGGACCTGGACAGCTTAATTCACCCCTCCACTTT. Protein product: CASRGPGQLNSPLHF.

The rearrangement links TRBV4-2 to TRBJ2-7; D tentatively fits TRBD1 or TRBD2 (5 bases each). The CDR3 consists of 12 residues. Germline V lookup: CDR1 LGHNA, CDR2 YNFKEQ. Between the trimmed V and J ends, which lost 4 bases and 5 bases, there was a span of 9 bases. CDR3 in amino acids: CASSPGRDEQYF. DNA of the CDR3: TGTGCCAGCAGCCCGGGGCGAGACGAGCAGTACTTC.

The J gene is TRBJ2-7, the V gene TRBV7-9; 7 positions agree with TRBD2. With V trimmed by 4 bases and J by 1 base, 4 bases remained unmatched. The CDR3 sequence is 14 residues long. Looked up from germline, CDR1 is SEHNR and CDR2 is FQNEAQ (reference sequence). CDR3 coding DNA: TGTGCCAGCAGCTGGGGAGCGGGGTCCTACGAGCAGTACTTC. It yields the protein CASSWGAGSYEQYF.

This chain uses TRBV9 with TRBJ2-7, with TRBD1 identical over 7 bases. The J segment lost 2 bases and the V segment lost 4 bases, leaving 9 bases of the junction unmatched. This CDR3 contains 15 residues. CDR1 SGDLS and CDR2 YYNGEE come from the germline V gene. The DNA of the CDR3 is TGTGCCAGCAGCCCAGGGGGTCGAGACACCTACGAGCAGTACTTC. It translates to CASSPGGRDTYEQYF.

V is TRBV5-6 and J is TRBJ1-2, with TRBD1 matching over 7 bases. The CDR3 loop spans 14 amino acids. CDR1 and CDR2 from the germline V gene are SGHDT and YYEEEE. J gave up 4 bases and V 5 bases, and 8 bases lay outside the gene matches. CDR3 sequence: CASRSQGQIYGYTF. DNA for the CDR3: TGTGCCAGCAGGAGCCAGGGACAGATCTATGGCTACACCTTC.

The chain combines TRBV18 with TRBJ2-3, with TRBD2 identical over 9 bases. Germline V gene sequence: CDR1 KGHSH, CDR2 LQKENI. J gave up 2 bases and V 0 bases, and 3 bases lay outside the gene matches. This CDR3 region has 16 residues. The CDR3 sequence: CASSPPKRGVTDTQYF. The CDR3 nucleotides are TGTGCCAGCTCACCACCGAAGCGGGGGGTCACAGATACGCAGTATTTT.

This CDR3 is CASSSGQGVGGYTF. The CDR3 DNA sequence: TGCGCCAGCAGCTCCGGACAGGGGGTCGGTGGCTACACCTTC. V gene TRBV5-1 combines with J gene TRBJ1-2, with 10 bases matching TRBD1. The CDR3 is 14 residues long. V lost 3 bases and J lost 7; bases outside the gene matches: 6. Germline CDR1 is SGHRS and CDR2 is YFSETQ.

The rearrangement uses TRBV5-4 and TRBJ1-2, with D tentatively TRBD1 (6 bases). Trimming took off 2 bases at V and 8 bases at J, with 13 bases between the two ends. The CDR3 spans 13 residues. CDR1 SGHNT and CDR2 YYREEE come from the germline V gene (reference sequence). CDR3 in DNA: TGTGCCAGCAGCTTTAGGGGGGTGGTCGGCTACACCTTC. It encodes CASSFRGVVGYTF.

The V gene is TRBV7-2, the J gene TRBJ1-2; no definite D call. The germline CDR1 and CDR2 sequences are SGHTA and FQGNSA. The CDR3 is made up of 14 amino acids. The germline V and J ends were trimmed by 2 bases and 6 bases, with 13 bases remaining between them. The CDR3 loop is CASSLSRTFHGYTF. The CDR3 nucleotides are TGTGCCAGCAGCTTAAGCCGGACGTTCCATGGCTACACCTTC.

CDR3 DNA: TGTGCCAGTAGTACGTTACAGGGTGTAGGGTATGAAAAACTGTTTTTT. This translates into CASSTLQGVGYEKLFF. The chain couples TRBV19 to TRBJ1-4, with D possibly matching TRBD1 (6 bases). This CDR3 comprises 16 residues. Germline V CDR1 and CDR2: LNHDA, SQIVND (reference sequence). V was shortened by 4 bases and J by 6 bases, with 18 bases between the two germline ends.

This chain uses TRBV15 with TRBJ2-7, with D tentatively TRBD1 or TRBD2 (6 bases each). This CDR3 is built from 16 residues. Germline V CDR1 and CDR2: LNHNV, YYDKDF (reference sequence). Trimming took off 1 base at V and 6 bases at J, with 19 bases between the two ends. The CDR3 sequence is CATSRAWGARGSEQYF. CDR3 nucleotide sequence: TGTGCCACCAGCAGAGCATGGGGGGCGAGAGGGTCCGAGCAGTACTTC.

The V call is TRBV3-1 (or the pseudogene TRBV3-2), the J call TRBJ2-3, with 13 bases matching TRBD2. This CDR3 has 16 residues. Germline V gives CDR1 LGHDT, CDR2 YNNKEL (reference sequence). The ends lost 6 bases at V and 0 bases at J; junction bases unmatched: 3. The CDR3 region has the DNA TGTGCCAGCAGTCGGACTAGCGGGGGCAGCACAGATACGCAGTATTTT. Protein sequence: CASSRTSGGSTDTQYF.

The chain couples TRBV3-1 (or the pseudogene TRBV3-2) to TRBJ1-4; no firm D call. Germline values: CDR1 LGHDT, CDR2 YNNKEL (reference sequence). The V end was cut by 5 bases, the J end by 8 bases, with 15 bases between. The CDR3 is 14 residues long. The CDR3 sequence: CASSTDTRAEKLFF. The CDR3 DNA follows: TGTGCCAGCAGCACCGACACGCGTGCGGAAAAACTGTTTTTT.

This clone has just a few counts. The rearrangement joins TRBV7-2 to TRBJ2-3; maybe TRBD1 (6 bases). Trimming shortened V by 10 bases and J by 4 bases, and 15 bases separated the two germline ends. Germline CDR1 reads SGHTA; CDR2 reads FQGNSA. This CDR3 contains 13 residues. The CDR3 DNA sequence: TGTGCCATCGAAGGGCAGGGGCCAGATACGCAGTATTTT. The encoded protein is CAIEGQGPDTQYF.

The chain is built from TRBV6-1 and TRBJ1-3; a weak D match, TRBD1 (6 bases). Germline V gene sequence: CDR1 MNHNS, CDR2 SASEGT. This CDR3 is built from 15 residues. With 2 bases removed from V and 7 bases from J, the gap between germline ends came to 15 bases. Here the CDR3 reads CASSEMFGQLNTIYF. For the CDR3, the DNA is TGTGCCAGCAGTGAAATGTTTGGACAGTTGAACACCATATATTTT.

A single count supports this clone. This chain connects TRBV7-3 to TRBJ1-1; TRBD1 might be the D (5 bases). The CDR3 length is 13 residues. Trimming shortened V by 0 bases and J by 11 bases, and 13 bases separated the two germline ends. From germline, CDR1 is SGHTA and CDR2 FQGTGA. The CDR3 DNA follows: TGTGCCAGCAGCTTAACCCCTGGGGGGGTTGCTTTCTTT. This sequence encodes CASSLTPGGVAFF.

This chain uses TRBV2 with TRBJ1-1; TRBD1 matches 9 bases. This CDR3 comprises 12 residues. The germline V gene encodes CDR1 SNHLY and CDR2 FYNNEI. The V segment lost 6 bases and the J segment 4 bases; nucleotides outside the gene matches: 0. The chain's CDR3 is CASRTGGTEAFF. CDR3 in DNA: TGTGCCAGCAGGACAGGGGGCACTGAAGCTTTCTTT.

Only a few counts were recorded for this clone. The chain couples TRBV7-8 to TRBJ1-1, with 11 bases matching TRBD1. The V gene's germline CDR1 is SGHVS and CDR2 FQNEAQ. The CDR3 sequence is 16 residues long. Trimming took 5 bases from V and 1 from J; bases not matched to a gene: 6. CDR3 nucleotides: TGTGCCAGCAGCAGGACAGGGGGCTCTGGGAACACTGAAGCTTTCTTT. It is translated as CASSRTGGSGNTEAFF.

This clone was seen once. The chain links TRBV7-9 to TRBJ2-3, with D maybe TRBD2 (5 bases). CDR3 length: 16 residues. The germline V and J ends were trimmed by 3 bases and 3 bases, with 16 bases remaining between them. Germline V gene data show CDR1 as SEHNR and CDR2 as FQNEAQ (reference sequence). The CDR3 reads CASSLSLSVRTDTQYF. CDR3 sequence (DNA): TGTGCCAGCAGCTTGTCTCTTAGCGTACGGACAGATACGCAGTATTTT.

Here the CDR3 reads CASRGQGDYGYTF. In DNA form, the CDR3 reads TGTGCCAGCAGGGGACAGGGGGACTATGGCTACACCTTC. The genes are TRBV6-5 and TRBJ1-2; 11 positions match TRBD1. This CDR3 region has 13 residues. Germline CDR1 MNHEY, CDR2 SVGAGI. V gave up 6 bases and J gave up 3 bases; unmatched junction bases: 0.

The rearrangement uses TRBV4-3 and TRBJ2-1, with a weak D call TRBD2 (6 bases). In germline, CDR1 is LGHNA, CDR2 YSLEER. V lost 2 bases to trimming and J lost 5 bases, with 16 bases between them. CDR3 length: 16 amino acids. CDR3 protein: CASSQNSQWEDNEQFF. The CDR3 DNA sequence: TGCGCCAGCAGCCAAAACTCCCAGTGGGAGGACAATGAGCAGTTCTTC.

V and J are TRBV19 and TRBJ1-2; 8 positions match TRBD1. V lost 3 bases, J lost 8 bases, and 8 bases stayed unmatched. Per germline, CDR1 LNHDA and CDR2 SQIVND (reference sequence). The length of the CDR3 is 14 residues. In DNA form, the CDR3 reads TGTGCCAGTAGTATCAGGGACAGGCGGAGAGGCTACACCTTC. This gives the protein CASSIRDRRRGYTF.

The CDR3 spells CASSIAGASGNTIYF. The CDR3 DNA follows: TGTGCCAGTAGTATAGCAGGGGCCTCTGGAAACACCATATATTTT. The chain has TRBV19 and TRBJ1-3, with a weak D call TRBD1 (6 bases). With 1 base removed from V and 0 bases from J, the gap between germline ends came to 7 bases. CDR3 size: 15 residues. Per the germline V gene, CDR1 is LNHDA and CDR2 is SQIVND (reference sequence).

In its sample, this clone was seen a few times. This sequence joins TRBV7-9 and TRBJ1-5; the match to TRBD1 covers 9 bases. J gave up 7 bases and V 5 bases, and 6 bases lay outside the gene matches. This CDR3 region has 14 residues. In germline, CDR1 is SEHNR, CDR2 FQNEAQ (reference sequence). The DNA for the CDR3 is TGTGCCAGCAGCGAAGGACAGGGGTGGCAGCCCCAGCATTTT. The encoded protein is CASSEGQGWQPQHF.

The chain couples TRBV2 to TRBJ2-7; D not certain. From germline, CDR1 is SNHLY and CDR2 FYNNEI. The CDR3 consists of 14 residues. V was trimmed by 5 bases and J by 0 bases, leaving 11 bases between them. CDR3 DNA: TGTGCCAGCAGTCAAGAATGGGGCTCCTACGAGCAGTACTTC. Translation gives CASSQEWGSYEQYF.

V and J are TRBV6-6 and TRBJ1-5; TRBD1 is a possible D gene (5 bases). The CDR3 totals 13 residues. The V gene's germline CDR1 is MNHNY and CDR2 SVGAGI (reference sequence). The V and J ends lost 6 bases and 3 bases respectively, with 9 bases between them. This CDR3 is CASSGHTNQPQHF. In DNA form, the CDR3 reads TGTGCCAGCAGCGGACACACCAATCAGCCCCAGCATTTT.

This clone was detected once. The chain has TRBV18 and TRBJ1-6; 10 nucleotides align to TRBD1. The trim removed 5 bases at V and 10 bases at J, leaving 5 bases unmatched. The germline V gene has CDR1 KGHSH and CDR2 LQKENI. CDR3 length: 14 residues. The CDR3 region is CASSSGQGESPLHF. CDR3 bases: TGTGCCAGCTCATCCGGACAGGGGGAGTCACCCCTCCACTTT.

The CDR3 loop reads CASSPVANYGYTF. The CDR3 nucleotides read TGTGCCAGCTCACCAGTAGCTAACTATGGCTACACCTTC. The chain uses TRBV18 and TRBJ1-2; no clear D gene. The germline V gene has CDR1 KGHSH and CDR2 LQKENI. This CDR3 has 13 amino acids. Trimming shortened V by 2 bases and J by 0 bases, and 4 bases separated the two germline ends.

This sequence joins TRBV4-2 and TRBJ2-5, with 9 bases lining up with TRBD2. V shed 1 base and J 5 bases; nucleotides not matched to a gene: 5. CDR1 is LGHNA, CDR2 YNFKEQ, per germline. The CDR3 extends over 15 amino acids. CDR3 residues: CASSQGAAGGETQYF. The CDR3 DNA follows: TGTGCCAGCAGCCAAGGTGCAGCGGGGGGTGAGACCCAGTACTTC.

This chain links TRBV4-1 with TRBJ1-5; unclear D gene. Trimming stripped 0 bases from V and 3 bases from J, with 9 bases between. The CDR3 sequence is 15 residues long. Germline CDR1 is MGHRA and CDR2 is YSYEKL. Here the CDR3 reads CASSQDYPYNQPQHF. The CDR3, as DNA: TGCGCCAGCAGCCAAGATTATCCGTACAATCAGCCCCAGCATTTT.

This chain joins TRBV6-6 and TRBJ1-1, with 7 bases lining up with TRBD1. V lost 6 bases and J lost 2; bases outside the gene matches: 6. The germline CDR1 and CDR2 sequences are MNHNY and SVGAGI (reference sequence). There are 14 residues in the CDR3. In nucleotides, the CDR3 is TGTGCCAGCAGCCCCAGGGGGACAAACACTGAAGCTTTCTTT. It translates to CASSPRGTNTEAFF.